The 14 T cell receptor beta chains reported below all come from one sample, sequenced in a study of T cells in Graves' hyperthyroidism and ophthalmopathy. Authors of the study amplified TCR beta CDR3 regions from RNA transcripts. First-round RT-PCR with HTBI primers amplified the TCR CDR3 region. MiXCR, run by TCRdb on the multiplex PCR reads, gives a single entry per CDR3 protein. Of roughly 740,000 distinct CDR3 sequences in the sample, 16% were seen once. The sample consisted of blood. The receptors shown here come from a man younger than 30 with Graves' hyperthyroidism.

This clonotype was seen repeatedly, ten times or more. The chain combines TRBV6-1 with TRBJ2-7, with D unresolved. Germline lookup yields CDR1 MNHNS and CDR2 SASEGT. Trimming removed 3 bases from V and 3 bases from J, with 3 bases in between. This CDR3 is built from 11 residues. CDR3 DNA sequence: TGTGCCAGCAGTGAGTTCTACGAGCAGTACTTC. Translated: CASSEFYEQYF.

The rearrangement links TRBV19 to TRBJ1-1, with TRBD1 matching over 12 bases. Germline CDR1 LNHDA, CDR2 SQIVND (reference sequence). V shed 5 bases and J 9 bases; nucleotides not matched to a gene: 10. The CDR3 has 15 amino acids. The CDR3 here is CASSPPGQGARKAFF. CDR3 DNA: TGTGCCAGTAGTCCTCCGGGACAGGGGGCGCGAAAAGCTTTCTTT.

This clonotype has a count of ten or more. The CDR3 loop is CASSQGVAGAPAYEQYF. The CDR3 region has the DNA TGTGCCAGCAGCCAAGGAGTAGCGGGAGCGCCAGCCTACGAGCAGTACTTC. The chain employs TRBV3-1 and TRBJ2-7, with TRBD2 matching over 9 bases. Germline V gene sequence: CDR1 LGHDT, CDR2 YNNKEL (reference sequence). The CDR3 has 17 amino acids. Losses at the gene ends were 1 base for V and 2 bases for J; bases not matched to a gene: 9.

The chain uses TRBV20-1 and TRBJ1-2; 9 nucleotides line up with TRBD1. The CDR3 totals 13 residues. The V gene's germline CDR1 is DFQATT and CDR2 SNEGSKA (reference sequence). The V and J ends lost 6 bases and 3 bases, in that order; junction bases with no gene match: 5. The CDR3 loop is CSAKRDRDYGYTF. CDR3 nucleotide sequence: TGCAGTGCGAAAAGGGACAGGGACTATGGCTACACCTTC.

The table lists this clonotype with a few counts. The CDR3 coding sequence is TGCAGCGTTAGTTCCTCGGAGGAGCAGTACTTC. This encodes CSVSSSEEQYF. The chain has TRBV29-1 and TRBJ2-7; D gene unclear. Deletions cut 5 bases from V and 7 bases from J, with 12 bases between. The CDR3 is made up of 11 amino acids. Germline CDR1 and CDR2: SQVTM and ANQGSEA.

This clonotype was seen repeatedly, ten times or more. Here the CDR3 DNA reads TGTGCCAGCAGTTACGACTCCGGGTACAATGAGCAGTTCTTC. Protein sequence: CASSYDSGYNEQFF. This rearrangement joins TRBV6-5 to TRBJ2-1, with D unresolved. Trimming stripped 2 bases from V and 4 bases from J, with 9 bases between. This CDR3 comprises 14 residues. CDR1 and CDR2 from the germline V gene are MNHEY and SVGAGI.

The chain links TRBV4-2 to TRBJ2-3; D is unclear. This CDR3 spans 17 amino acids. Germline loops: CDR1 LGHNA, CDR2 YNFKEQ. V lost 0 bases and J 1 base, leaving 14 bases between the germline ends. The CDR3 here is CASSQDAMAERTDTQYF. The CDR3 bases are TGTGCCAGCAGCCAAGATGCAATGGCAGAGCGCACAGATACGCAGTATTTT.

This clonotype was seen at least ten times. V usage is TRBV28 and J usage is TRBJ2-1; 9 bases are a match to TRBD2. Germline CDR1 MDHEN, CDR2 SYDVKM. The CDR3 length is 16 residues. V shed 5 bases, J shed 1 base, and the junction held 6 bases outside the gene matches. DNA for the CDR3: TGTGCCAGCAGTCGTAGCGGGAGTCAGTCCTACAATGAGCAGTTCTTC. Translated, it gives CASSRSGSQSYNEQFF.

There are many counts of this clonotype. This rearrangement joins TRBV11-3 to TRBJ2-2; D remains ambiguous. Germline lookup yields CDR1 SGHNT and CDR2 YENEEA. The CDR3 spans 14 residues. Trimming pared 0 bases from V and 6 bases from J, leaving 8 bases between. In DNA, the CDR3 is TGTGCCAGCAGCTTAGAACAAATAGCCGGGGAGCTGTTTTTT. The encoded protein is CASSLEQIAGELFF.

This clonotype appeared many times. The chain has TRBV12-3 or TRBV12-4 and TRBJ2-5; 13 bases are shared with TRBD2. V lost 0 bases to trimming and J lost 5 bases; unmatched junction nucleotides: 12. CDR3 size: 19 residues. CDR3 sequence: CASSLARTSGSRMFETQYF. CDR3 coding DNA: TGTGCCAGCAGTTTAGCGCGGACTAGCGGGAGTCGGATGTTTGAGACCCAGTACTTC.

This clonotype has a count of ten or more. The CDR3 sequence: CASTTNPDPEPPLHF. CDR3 in DNA: TGTGCCAGCACAACAAACCCGGACCCTGAGCCACCCCTCCACTTT. This chain joins TRBV28 and TRBJ1-6; no clear D. Germline V gene sequence: CDR1 MDHEN, CDR2 SYDVKM. CDR3 length: 15 residues. V lost 7 bases, J lost 11 bases, and 21 bases lay in between.

The chain is built from TRBV4-2 and TRBJ2-7; the match to TRBD2 covers 8 bases. V lost 0 bases and J lost 3; bases outside the gene matches: 16. The CDR3 has 19 residues. CDR1 and CDR2 (germline): LGHNA, YNFKEQ. CDR3 bases: TGTGCCAGCAGCCAAGAGCCTACTGTAGCGGGGTACGAGATCTACGAGCAGTACTTC. Amino acid sequence: CASSQEPTVAGYEIYEQYF.

The chain has TRBV29-1 and TRBJ2-1; 9 nucleotides match TRBD2. Germline V CDR1 and CDR2: SQVTM, ANQGSEA. CDR3 length: 13 residues. Unmatched junction bases numbered 12, after V lost 8 bases and J lost 10 bases. The CDR3 loop is CSWNRGRALEQFF. CDR3 nucleotide sequence: TGCAGCTGGAATCGCGGGAGGGCCCTAGAGCAGTTCTTC.

This clonotype has more than one count but fewer than ten. The V call is TRBV20-1, the J call TRBJ2-1, with 12 nucleotides matching TRBD2. The CDR3 totals 21 residues. V lost 4 bases to trimming and J lost 0 bases; unmatched junction nucleotides: 19. CDR1 is DFQATT and CDR2 is SNEGSKA in the germline V gene (reference sequence). The CDR3 coding sequence is TGCAGTGCTACGGCCCTTAGGACTAGCGGGACTTTCGGGGTCTCCTACAATGAGCAGTTCTTC. Translating it yields CSATALRTSGTFGVSYNEQFF.